Below, 17 T cell receptor beta chains from the same sample are listed, as sequenced in a study of blood T cells in healthy people across ages. Through a sample-barcoded 5' primer and a J-beta primer mix, a second PCR was run for 7 to 11 cycles. TCRdb analysed the 5' RACE reads with MiXCR anew, one entry per CDR3 protein. The sample lists approximately 2,000,000 distinct CDR3 sequences, more than 35% occurring once. Sequencing was done on a sample of blood. Receptor source: a human donor in good health.

The CDR3 DNA sequence: TGCAGTTCACTAAGGGACCTACATCCTGAAGCTTTCTTT. This translates into CSSLRDLHPEAFF. This sequence joins TRBV20-1 and TRBJ1-1; a possible D gene is TRBD1 (5 bases). Germline loops: CDR1 DFQATT, CDR2 SNEGSKA (reference sequence). V lost 8 bases to trimming and J lost 6 bases, with 19 bases between them. This CDR3 has 13 residues.

This clonotype was seen only a few times. The DNA of the CDR3 is TGTGCCAGCAGGGGAGCGGCCTCGTTTGAGCAGTTCTTC. Protein product: CASRGAASFEQFF. The chain combines TRBV4-2 with TRBJ2-1; D might be TRBD2 (5 bases). CDR1 is LGHNA and CDR2 is YNFKEQ in the germline V gene. There are 13 residues in the CDR3. V lost 6 bases and J lost 9, with 15 bases in between.

This clonotype was detected only a few times. The V gene is TRBV5-6, the J gene TRBJ1-2; the match to TRBD1 covers 9 bases. V lost 6 bases, J lost 7 bases, and 7 bases stayed unmatched. The length of the CDR3 is 13 residues. Germline assignment: CDR1 SGHDT and CDR2 YYEEEE. The CDR3 protein is CASTVTGGGGYTF. The CDR3 DNA reads TGTGCCAGCACAGTGACAGGGGGAGGTGGCTACACCTTC. Looking up the rest from reference TRBV5-6 and TRBJ1-2 gives the full variable domain: DAGVTQSPTHLIKTRGQQVTLRCSPKSGHDTVSWYQQALGQGPQFIFQYYEEEERQRGNFPDRFSGHQFPNYSSELNVNALLLGDSALYLCASTVTGGGGYTFGSGTRLTVV.

This chain uses TRBV15 with TRBJ2-5; weak D call: TRBD1 (6 bases). Trimming pared 0 bases from V and 5 bases from J, leaving 16 bases between. This CDR3 comprises 16 residues. Germline CDR1 and CDR2: LNHNV and YYDKDF (reference sequence). The CDR3 here is CATSRDRWERGETQYF. CDR3 sequence (DNA): TGTGCCACCAGCAGAGATCGATGGGAGAGGGGGGAGACCCAGTACTTC.

The chain combines TRBV4-3 with TRBJ2-1; D is possibly TRBD2 (5 bases). This CDR3 has 20 residues. Trimming cost V 1 base and J 0 bases, with 22 bases left between them. Germline V gene data show CDR1 as LGHNA and CDR2 as YSLEER. The CDR3 region is CASSQGRQLYRGTSYNEQFF. The CDR3 coding sequence is TGCGCCAGCAGCCAAGGTCGGCAGCTTTATCGGGGTACCTCCTACAATGAGCAGTTCTTC.

This clonotype was seen a handful of times. The gene calls are TRBV29-1 and TRBJ1-4; a weak D match, TRBD1 (5 bases). Germline V gene lookup returns CDR1 SQVTM and CDR2 ANQGSEA. Trimming removed 4 bases at V and 6 bases at J, with 9 bases between. The CDR3 runs to 12 residues. The CDR3 reads CSVAGPDEKLFF. Written as DNA, the CDR3 is TGCAGCGTTGCAGGGCCTGATGAAAAACTGTTTTTT. Filled out from reference TRBV29-1 and TRBJ1-4, the complete variable domain reads SAVISQKPSRDICQRGTSLTIQCQVDSQVTMMFWYRQQPGQSLTLIATANQGSEATYESGFVIDKFPISRPNLTFSTLTVSNMSPEDSSIYLCSVAGPDEKLFFGSGTQLSVL.

The gene calls are TRBV2 and TRBJ2-3; TRBD2 matches 8 bases. V shed 6 bases, J shed 2 bases, and the junction held 13 bases outside the gene matches. The CDR3 has 17 residues. The V gene's germline CDR1 is SNHLY and CDR2 FYNNEI. The CDR3 DNA follows: TGTGCCAGCAGGACGCGCGAGGGTAGCGGGGACACAGATACGCAGTATTTT. It encodes CASRTREGSGDTDTQYF. Based on the CDR3 plus reference TRBV2 and TRBJ2-3, the full variable domain is EPEVTQTPSHQVTQMGQEVILRCVPISNHLYFYWYRQILGQKVEFLVSFYNNEISEKSEIFDDQFSVERPDGSNFTLKIRSTKLEDSAMYFCASRTREGSGDTDTQYFGPGTRLTVL.

This clonotype was detected a few times. V and J are TRBV4-1 and TRBJ1-1; 8 bases are shared with TRBD1. The CDR3 spans 19 residues. Trimming took 4 bases from V and 1 from J; bases not matched to a gene: 17. CDR1 MGHRA and CDR2 YSYEKL come from the germline V gene. CDR3 nucleotide sequence: TGCGCCAGCAGCCCACTATGGACTAGTCAGGGGGCGCGGAACACTGAAGCTTTCTTT. This encodes CASSPLWTSQGARNTEAFF.

The V call is TRBV7-9, the J call TRBJ2-1; D possibly matches TRBD1 or TRBD2 (6 bases each). Trimming removed 8 bases from V and 9 bases from J, with 17 bases in between. Per the germline V gene, CDR1 is SEHNR and CDR2 is FQNEAQ (reference sequence). This CDR3 is built from 13 residues. This chain's CDR3 is CASGGQRGLEQFF. In DNA form, the CDR3 reads TGTGCCAGCGGAGGCCAACGGGGGCTTGAGCAGTTCTTC. The full variable domain, completed using reference TRBV7-9 and TRBJ2-1, is DTGVSQNPRHKITKRGQNVTFRCDPISEHNRLYWYRQTLGQGPEFLTYFQNEAQLEKSRLLSDRFSAERPKGSFSTLEIQRTEQGDSAMYLCASGGQRGLEQFFGPGTRLTVL.

The chain employs TRBV6-2 or TRBV6-3 and TRBJ2-5; D is unresolved. Trimming left V 0 bases short and J 7 bases short, with 6 bases between. The CDR3 runs 12 residues. Germline values: CDR1 MNHEY, CDR2 SVGEGT. CDR3 residues: CASSYSIGTQYF. In DNA form, the CDR3 reads TGTGCCAGCAGTTACTCGATCGGGACCCAGTACTTC.

V gene TRBV5-5 combines with J gene TRBJ1-1; D is possibly TRBD1 (5 bases). Between the trimmed V and J ends, which lost 3 bases and 4 bases, there was a span of 16 bases. Germline V gene data show CDR1 as SGHKS and CDR2 as YYEKEE (reference sequence). CDR3 length equals 15 residues. CDR3 sequence: CASSSTVGGSTEAFF. For the CDR3, the DNA is TGTGCCAGCAGCTCCACCGTGGGGGGGAGCACTGAAGCTTTCTTT.

This clonotype was picked up a small number of times. This chain connects TRBV20-1 to TRBJ1-2, with 10 bases aligning to TRBD1. The CDR3 runs 12 residues. Per germline, CDR1 DFQATT and CDR2 SNEGSKA (reference sequence). J gave up 8 bases and V 5 bases, and 5 bases lay outside the gene matches. CDR3 sequence: CSAAGTGEGYTF. The DNA of the CDR3 is TGCAGTGCTGCCGGGACAGGGGAAGGCTACACCTTC.

The chain uses TRBV7-2 and TRBJ2-1, with a possible D match to TRBD1 (6 bases). CDR1 SGHTA and CDR2 FQGNSA come from the germline V gene. V lost 6 bases and J 6 bases, leaving 18 bases between the germline ends. This CDR3 spans 15 amino acids. CDR3 amino acids: CASSLDSVVGNEQFF. CDR3 bases: TGTGCCAGCAGTTTGGACAGTGTGGTTGGCAATGAGCAGTTCTTC.

The J gene is TRBJ2-3, the V gene TRBV24-1; D remains ambiguous. This CDR3 comprises 14 residues. Trimming pared 6 bases from V and 0 bases from J, leaving 9 bases between. Germline V gene lookup returns CDR1 KGHDR and CDR2 SFDVKD. The CDR3 loop is CATSQITSTDTQYF. DNA of the CDR3: TGTGCCACCAGTCAAATCACTAGCACAGATACGCAGTATTTT.

This clonotype has a handful of counts. With a much larger clone just one base away, this may be a read error. CDR3 region: CASSRGTTTKNIQYF. DNA for the CDR3: TGTGCCAGCAGTCGCGGGACGACGACCAAAAACATTCAGTACTTC. V usage is TRBV12-3 or TRBV12-4 and J usage is TRBJ2-4, with D possibly being TRBD2 (6 bases). CDR3 length: 15 amino acids. V shed 5 bases and J shed 2 bases, with 13 bases lying between them.

This clonotype has just a few counts. This chain connects TRBV6-1 to TRBJ1-5; 10 positions agree with TRBD1. Germline CDR1 and CDR2: MNHNS and SASEGT. Trimming took 5 bases from V and 2 from J; bases not matched to a gene: 12. This CDR3 comprises 18 residues. The CDR3 DNA is TGTGCCAGCAGTCTTCGCCGGGACAGGGGATTTGGCAATCAGCCCCAGCATTTT. Translating it yields CASSLRRDRGFGNQPQHF.

V is TRBV20-1 and J is TRBJ1-5; D is possibly TRBD1 (6 bases). With 1 base removed from V and 4 bases from J, the gap between germline ends came to 11 bases. Germline values: CDR1 DFQATT, CDR2 SNEGSKA (reference sequence). The CDR3 is 14 amino acids. The CDR3 spells CSARVEGENQPQHF. The CDR3 DNA is TGCAGTGCTAGAGTTGAGGGGGAAAATCAGCCCCAGCATTTT.